The source of this T cell receptor beta chain is a study of cytomegalovirus exposure and HLA in healthy donors. Study-wide results and limits: Both high specificity and high sensitivity reportedly marked the classifier's diagnosis of cytomegalovirus status.

The study drew the donors from its approximately 120-subject validation cohort, separate from the roughly 670-subject first cohort. Germline CDR1 SGHNT, CDR2 YYREEE (reference sequence). The CDR3 sequence is 14 residues long. V gave up 3 bases and J gave up 6 bases; unmatched junction bases: 7. Regarding this clone: The antigen is not known.

Only in-frame clones appear in the TCRdb table, and some are missing; sequencing was by immunoSEQ multiplex PCR. The table lists about 95,000 clones, around 85% of them singletons, with 20% to 25% in the top ten. V and J are TRBV5-4 and TRBJ2-7, with 9 positions matching TRBD2. Material: PBMCs. The sequence was obtained from a man aged 18 to 30 in good health and CMV-seropositive. The CDR3 nucleotides are TGTGCCAGCAGCTCCGCCGGGACTAGCTTCGAGCAGTACTTC. Translated, it gives CASSSAGTSFEQYF.